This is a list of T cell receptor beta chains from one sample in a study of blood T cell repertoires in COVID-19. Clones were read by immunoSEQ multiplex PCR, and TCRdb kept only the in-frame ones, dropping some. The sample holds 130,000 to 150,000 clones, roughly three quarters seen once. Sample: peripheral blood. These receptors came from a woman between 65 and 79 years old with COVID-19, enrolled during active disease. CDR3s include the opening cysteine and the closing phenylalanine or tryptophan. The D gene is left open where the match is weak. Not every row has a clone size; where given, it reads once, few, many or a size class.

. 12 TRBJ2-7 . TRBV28 TGTGCCAGCCTTGGCAGGGGATACGAGCAGTACTTC CASLGRGYEQYF
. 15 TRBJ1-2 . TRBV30 TGTGCCTGGATTGCAGGCGGGGGGGGAATCTATGGCTACACCTTC CAWIAGGGGIYGYTF
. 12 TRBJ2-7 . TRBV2 TGTGCCAGCAGTGAACCTGGGCAGGAGCAGTACTTC CASSEPGQEQYF
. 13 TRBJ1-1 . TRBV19 TGTGCCAGTAGTATTCGGGCAGGGAATGAAGCTTTCTTT CASSIRAGNEAFF
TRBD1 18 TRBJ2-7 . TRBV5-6 TGTGCCAGCAGCTTCGGCCCCCCGTGGGGACAGGGGGCCGACGAGCAGTACTTC CASSFGPPWGQGADEQYF
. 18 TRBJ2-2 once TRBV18 TGTGCCAGCTCACCGAGAAAGGGCAGGGTAGCGAACACCGGGGAGCTGTTTTTT CASSPRKGRVANTGELFF
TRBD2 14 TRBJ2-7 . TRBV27 TGTGCCAGCAGTTTACGGGAGGGGCCCAACGAGCAGTACTTC CASSLREGPNEQYF
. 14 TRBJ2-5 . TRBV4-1 TGCGCCAGCAGCCAAGCCCAGGGGGGCGAGACCCAGTACTTC CASSQAQGGETQYF
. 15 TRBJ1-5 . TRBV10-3 TGTGCCAGCAAGCCTACCCTCACGTCTGATCAGCCCCAGCATTTT CASKPTLTSDQPQHF
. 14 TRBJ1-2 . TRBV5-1 TGCGCCAGCAGTCAGGGAGGAGGGAACTATGGCTACACCTTC CASSQGGGNYGYTF
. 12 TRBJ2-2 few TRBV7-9 TGTGCCAGCCCGTCGAACGGCGGGGAGCTGTTTTTT CASPSNGGELFF
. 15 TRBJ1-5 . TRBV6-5 TGTGCCAGCAGCCAAGTCCAGGGCAGCAATCAGCCCCAGCATTTT CASSQVQGSNQPQHF
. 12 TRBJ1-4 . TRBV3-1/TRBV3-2 TGTGCCAGCAGCCAAGGAGTGTATAAACTGTTTTTT CASSQGVYKLFF
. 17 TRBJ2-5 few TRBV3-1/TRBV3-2 TGTGCCAGCAGCCAAGAGGGGAGGGGGTCCCACCAAGAGACCCAGTACTTC CASSQEGRGSHQETQYF
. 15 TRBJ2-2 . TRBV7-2 TGTGCCAGCAGCTTAAACCAGGGATTAGCCGGGGAGCTGTTTTTT CASSLNQGLAGELFF
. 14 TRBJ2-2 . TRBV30 TGTGCCTGGAGTGCCCGGGACACCCCCGGGGAGCTGTTTTTT CAWSARDTPGELFF
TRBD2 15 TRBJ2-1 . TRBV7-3 TGTGCCAGCAGCTTGACTAGCGGGCGGAACAATGAGCAGTTCTTC CASSLTSGRNNEQFF
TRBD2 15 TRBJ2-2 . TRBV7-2 TGTGCCAGCAGCTCCTTAGCGGGAGGAACCGGGGAGCTGTTTTTT CASSSLAGGTGELFF
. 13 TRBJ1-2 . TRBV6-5 TGTGCCAGCAGTCTGGACAGATACTATGGCTACACCTTC CASSLDRYYGYTF
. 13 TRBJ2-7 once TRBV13 TGTGCCAGCAGCTTAGCCGGGGAATACGAGCAGTACTTC CASSLAGEYEQYF
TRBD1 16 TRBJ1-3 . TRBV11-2 TGTGCCAGCAGCTCCCAGGGGGTTCCCTCTGGAAACACCATATATTTT CASSSQGVPSGNTIYF
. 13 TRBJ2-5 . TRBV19 TGTGCCAGTAGTCGGGACACTCAAGAGACCCAGTACTTC CASSRDTQETQYF
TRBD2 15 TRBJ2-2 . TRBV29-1 TGCAGCGTTGGATTGTCGGGGGGTGGTTCCGGGGAGCTGTTTTTT CSVGLSGGGSGELFF
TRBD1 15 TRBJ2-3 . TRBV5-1 TGCGCCAGCAGCTTGACAGGGGGCGGGGGAGATACGCAGTATTTT CASSLTGGGGDTQYF
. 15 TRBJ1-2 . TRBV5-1 TGCGCCAGCAGCTCCTCAGGGAGGGTTTCGGATGGCTACACCTTC CASSSSGRVSDGYTF
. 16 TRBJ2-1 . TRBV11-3 TGTGCCAGCAGCTTAGAAGGGGGAGCCCGGTACAATGAGCAGTTCTTC CASSLEGGARYNEQFF
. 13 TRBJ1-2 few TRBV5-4 TGTGCCAGCAGCTTGAGGGGAATCTATGGCTACACCTTC CASSLRGIYGYTF
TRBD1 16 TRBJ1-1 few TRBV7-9 TGTGCCAGCAGCAAGGACAGGGCACCGTCGAACACTGAAGCTTTCTTT CASSKDRAPSNTEAFF
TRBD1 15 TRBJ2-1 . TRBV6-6 TGTGCCAGCAGTTACTTGGGGACAGGGGGCCTTGAGCAGTTCTTC CASSYLGTGGLEQFF
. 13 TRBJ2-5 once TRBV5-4 TGTGCCAGCAGCTTGGAAGGGACTGTGAGCCAGTACTTC CASSLEGTVSQYF
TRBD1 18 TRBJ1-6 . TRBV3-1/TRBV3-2 TGTGCCAGCAGCCACAAACAGGGGGCAGGCTCCTATAATTCACCCCTCCACTTT CASSHKQGAGSYNSPLHF
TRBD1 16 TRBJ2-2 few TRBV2 TGTGCCAGCAGTCTATCCTATGACAGGGGCACCGGGGAGCTGTTTTTT CASSLSYDRGTGELFF
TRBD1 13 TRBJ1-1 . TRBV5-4 TGTGCCAGCAGTAACAGGGGAGGCACTGAAGCTTTCTTT CASSNRGGTEAFF
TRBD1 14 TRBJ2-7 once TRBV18 TGTGCCAGCTTGGGGACAGGGGGCTCCTACGAGCAGTACTTC CASLGTGGSYEQYF
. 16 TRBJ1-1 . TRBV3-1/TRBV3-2 TGTGCCAGCAGCCCTGGGGAGGGGATTAGAAACACTGAAGCTTTCTTT CASSPGEGIRNTEAFF
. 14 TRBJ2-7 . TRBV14 TGTGCCAGCAGCCAAGCTATGGGTAGCCACGAGCAGTACTTC CASSQAMGSHEQYF
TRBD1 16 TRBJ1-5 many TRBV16 TGTGCCAGCAGCCCCCAAGCCAGGCAGGGGGAACAGCCCCAGCATTTT CASSPQARQGEQPQHF
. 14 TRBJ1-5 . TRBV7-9 TGTGCCAGCAGCTTGATGGGGGCTGGGCAGCCCCAGCATTTT CASSLMGAGQPQHF
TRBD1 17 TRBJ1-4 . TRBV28 TGTGCCAGCAGCCTACCCAAAAGCAGAAACAGGGGCGAAAAACTGTTTTTT CASSLPKSRNRGEKLFF
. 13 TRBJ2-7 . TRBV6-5 TGTGCCAGCAGTAGTCCGGGGGTTGGCGAGCAGTACTTC CASSSPGVGEQYF
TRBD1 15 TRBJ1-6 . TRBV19 TGTGCCAGTAGTAAGGGGACAGGGGCTAATTCACCCCTCCACTTT CASSKGTGANSPLHF
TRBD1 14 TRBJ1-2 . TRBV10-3 TGTGCCATCACCTACCGGGACAGGGGCCATGGCTACACCTTC CAITYRDRGHGYTF
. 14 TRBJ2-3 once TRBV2 TGTGCCAGCAGTGAGCTAGATAGCACAGATACGCAGTATTTT CASSELDSTDTQYF
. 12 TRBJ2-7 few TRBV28 TGTGCCAGCAGTCTTGTTGTCTACGAGCAGTACTTC CASSLVVYEQYF
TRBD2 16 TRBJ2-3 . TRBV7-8 TGTGCCAGCAGCTTACCGGGACTAGGGGGATCAGATACGCAGTATTTT CASSLPGLGGSDTQYF
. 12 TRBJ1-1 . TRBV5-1 TGCGCCAGCAGCTTGGTTGAGACTGAAGCTTTCTTT CASSLVETEAFF
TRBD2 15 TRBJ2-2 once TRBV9 TGTGCCAGCAGCGTGAGCGGGGATCGCACCGGGGAGCTGTTTTTT CASSVSGDRTGELFF
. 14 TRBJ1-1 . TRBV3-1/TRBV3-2 TGCGCCAGCAGCCAAGGAACAAGCAGGGGTGAAGCTTTCTTT CASSQGTSRGEAFF
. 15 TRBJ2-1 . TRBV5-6 TGTGCCAGCAGCTTGCTGGGGACACCAAACAATGAGCAGTTCTTC CASSLLGTPNNEQFF
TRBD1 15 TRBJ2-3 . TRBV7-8 TGTGCCAGCAGCGGACAGGGGGCAAACACAGATACGCAGTATTTT CASSGQGANTDTQYF
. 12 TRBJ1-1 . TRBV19 TGTGCCAGTAGCTATAACTTCGATGAAGCTTTCTTT CASSYNFDEAFF
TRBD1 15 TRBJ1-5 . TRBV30 TGTGCCTGGAGTGTGCGCACAGGGGGCTATCAGCCCCAGCATTTT CAWSVRTGGYQPQHF
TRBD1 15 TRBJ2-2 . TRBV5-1 TGCGCCAGCAGCTTTACAGGGGGGCTCGCCGGGGAGCTGTTTTTT CASSFTGGLAGELFF
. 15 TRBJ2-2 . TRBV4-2 TGTGCCAGCAGCCCTTCGACAGGGAGGACCGGGGAGCTGTTTTTT CASSPSTGRTGELFF
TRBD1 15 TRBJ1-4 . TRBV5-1 TGCGCCAGCAGCTCGACAGGGAACACTAATGAAAAACTGTTTTTT CASSSTGNTNEKLFF
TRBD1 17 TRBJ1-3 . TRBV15 TGTGCCACCAGCAGACCAGGACAGGGTAACGCTGGAAACACCATATATTTT CATSRPGQGNAGNTIYF
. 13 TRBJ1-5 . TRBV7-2 TGTGCCAGCAGCTCGGACACAAATCAGCCCCAGCATTTT CASSSDTNQPQHF
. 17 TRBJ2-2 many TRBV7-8 TGTGCCAGCAGCTTAATTTCGGCAGGCCCCGCCACCGGGGAGCTGTTTTTT CASSLISAGPATGELFF